This is a list of T cell receptor beta chains from one sample in a study of blood T cell repertoires in COVID-19. Clones were sequenced by immunoSEQ multiplex PCR, and TCRdb holds only the in-frame ones, with some missing. The sample holds roughly 75,000 clones; about 90% are singletons and the top ten take approximately 15%. Sequencing was done on a sample of peripheral blood. All receptors come from a man of 80 years or more in a cohort sampled during active COVID-19. The CDR3 runs from the conserved cysteine through the conserved F or W. D genes are given only for firm matches. Rows give clone size only sometimes, using once, few, many, or a class for an expanded clone.

j_call: TRBJ2-7; d_call: TRBD1; clone_size: once; v_call: TRBV18; cdr3_nt: TGTGCCAGCTCACCGTTCACCGGACAGGGGACCTACGAGCAGTACTTC; cdr3_aa: CASSPFTGQGTYEQYF
j_call: TRBJ1-6; d_call: TRBD1; clone_size: NA; v_call: TRBV19; cdr3_nt: TGTGCCAGTGAAGACAGGGGTCGGAATTCACCCCTCCACTTT; cdr3_aa: CASEDRGRNSPLHF
j_call: TRBJ1-4; d_call: TRBD1; clone_size: NA; v_call: TRBV7-2; cdr3_nt: TGTGCCAGCAGTTCGGACAGGGAAAAACTGTTTTTT; cdr3_aa: CASSSDREKLFF
j_call: TRBJ2-5; d_call: NA; clone_size: once; v_call: TRBV7-2; cdr3_nt: TGTGCCAGCAGCCAACTCCTAGTGGGGCCCCAGTACTTC; cdr3_aa: CASSQLLVGPQYF
j_call: TRBJ2-3; d_call: NA; clone_size: once; v_call: TRBV10-3; cdr3_nt: TGTGCCATTGCCGCAGCGGCAGACGTGCGCACAGATACGCAGTATTTT; cdr3_aa: CAIAAAADVRTDTQYF
j_call: TRBJ2-1; d_call: TRBD1; clone_size: NA; v_call: TRBV9; cdr3_nt: TGTGCCAGCAGCGTGGGACAGGGGAGGGACAATGAGCAGTTCTTC; cdr3_aa: CASSVGQGRDNEQFF
j_call: TRBJ1-2; d_call: TRBD1; clone_size: NA; v_call: TRBV7-8; cdr3_nt: TGTGCCAGCAGCCCCGGGACAGGGGGCGCCTATGGCTACACCTTC; cdr3_aa: CASSPGTGGAYGYTF
j_call: TRBJ2-1; d_call: TRBD2; clone_size: few; v_call: TRBV2; cdr3_nt: TGTGCCAGCAGTGAAGTCGGCGCGGGGGAATTCTTC; cdr3_aa: CASSEVGAGEFF
j_call: TRBJ1-2; d_call: NA; clone_size: NA; v_call: TRBV3-1/TRBV3-2; cdr3_nt: TGTGCCAGCAGCCCGACCCGCGCAGGGCACTATGGCTACACCTTC; cdr3_aa: CASSPTRAGHYGYTF
j_call: TRBJ1-6; d_call: TRBD1; clone_size: NA; v_call: TRBV27; cdr3_nt: TGTGCCAGCAGTCCACGACAGGGGGCCTATAATTCACCCCTCCACTTT; cdr3_aa: CASSPRQGAYNSPLHF
j_call: TRBJ1-5; d_call: NA; clone_size: NA; v_call: TRBV18; cdr3_nt: TGTGCCAGCTCACCAAGGGAGTTTGGGCCCCAGCATTTT; cdr3_aa: CASSPREFGPQHF
j_call: TRBJ2-3; d_call: NA; clone_size: NA; v_call: TRBV19; cdr3_nt: TGTGCCAGTAGTTATGGTCACAGGGATAAAGATACGCAGTATTTT; cdr3_aa: CASSYGHRDKDTQYF
j_call: TRBJ2-3; d_call: TRBD2; clone_size: NA; v_call: TRBV7-9; cdr3_nt: TGTGCCAGCACCACTAGCGGGGGGGTCGCTCGCGCAGATACGCAGTATTTT; cdr3_aa: CASTTSGGVARADTQYF
j_call: TRBJ1-4; d_call: NA; clone_size: NA; v_call: TRBV27; cdr3_nt: TGTGCCAGCAGTTTGGCGGGAAGAGAAAAACTGTTTTTT; cdr3_aa: CASSLAGREKLFF
j_call: TRBJ1-3; d_call: TRBD1; clone_size: NA; v_call: TRBV5-1; cdr3_nt: TGCGCCAGCAGCAGAGGGGACAGTACTACTGGAAACACCATATATTTT; cdr3_aa: CASSRGDSTTGNTIYF
j_call: TRBJ1-6; d_call: NA; clone_size: once; v_call: TRBV12-3/TRBV12-4; cdr3_nt: TGTGCCAGCAGTTTCTCAGGGAACTCACCCCTCCACTTT; cdr3_aa: CASSFSGNSPLHF
j_call: TRBJ2-3; d_call: TRBD2; clone_size: NA; v_call: TRBV6-2/TRBV6-3; cdr3_nt: TGTGCCAGCAGTTACGCAGCGGGGGGACCCAGCACAGATACGCAGTATTTT; cdr3_aa: CASSYAAGGPSTDTQYF
j_call: TRBJ2-7; d_call: TRBD1; clone_size: once; v_call: TRBV19; cdr3_nt: TGTGCCAGTAGTAGGGGACAGGCGGAGTCCTACGAGCAGTACTTC; cdr3_aa: CASSRGQAESYEQYF
j_call: TRBJ1-1; d_call: TRBD1; clone_size: once; v_call: TRBV5-1; cdr3_nt: TGCGCCAGCAGCTCAGGGGGTTTGGGCACTGAAGCTTTCTTT; cdr3_aa: CASSSGGLGTEAFF
j_call: TRBJ1-4; d_call: NA; clone_size: NA; v_call: TRBV7-2; cdr3_nt: TGTGCCAGCAGCTTATACATCCGTAATGAAAAACTGTTTTTT; cdr3_aa: CASSLYIRNEKLFF
j_call: TRBJ2-4; d_call: NA; clone_size: NA; v_call: TRBV7-8; cdr3_nt: TGTGCCAGCAGCTTAGGAAGCACTTACGGGATCATTCAGTACTTC; cdr3_aa: CASSLGSTYGIIQYF
j_call: TRBJ1-4; d_call: NA; clone_size: NA; v_call: TRBV24-1; cdr3_nt: TGTGCCACCAGTGGCGGCAGCAATGAAAAACTGTTTTTT; cdr3_aa: CATSGGSNEKLFF
j_call: TRBJ1-5; d_call: TRBD1; clone_size: NA; v_call: TRBV12-3/TRBV12-4; cdr3_nt: TGTGCCAGCATTACAGGGGCCAATCAGCCCCAGCATTTT; cdr3_aa: CASITGANQPQHF
j_call: TRBJ2-5; d_call: NA; clone_size: NA; v_call: TRBV19; cdr3_nt: TGTGCCAGTAGTTCTGGGCTGTGGGAGACCCAGTACTTC; cdr3_aa: CASSSGLWETQYF
j_call: TRBJ1-3; d_call: NA; clone_size: NA; v_call: TRBV9; cdr3_nt: TGTGCCAGCAGCGCCCTCTCTGGAAACACCATATATTTT; cdr3_aa: CASSALSGNTIYF
j_call: TRBJ1-5; d_call: NA; clone_size: NA; v_call: TRBV18; cdr3_nt: TGTGCCAGCTCACATGGACAGACTAATCAGCCCCAGCATTTT; cdr3_aa: CASSHGQTNQPQHF
j_call: TRBJ1-1; d_call: NA; clone_size: NA; v_call: TRBV19; cdr3_nt: TGTGCCAGTAGTATGGAGCGAGGGAGGGGGGGTGAAGCTTTCTTT; cdr3_aa: CASSMERGRGGEAFF
j_call: TRBJ2-1; d_call: NA; clone_size: NA; v_call: TRBV3-1/TRBV3-2; cdr3_nt: TGTGCCAGCAGCCAAGAAAGGACATCCTACAATGAGCAGTTCTTC; cdr3_aa: CASSQERTSYNEQFF
j_call: TRBJ1-1; d_call: NA; clone_size: NA; v_call: TRBV18; cdr3_nt: TGTGCCAGCTCACCAGTGGTTAAAGGTCCAGGGTATCGTCGCACTGAAGCTTTCTTT; cdr3_aa: CASSPVVKGPGYRRTEAFF
j_call: TRBJ2-2; d_call: TRBD2; clone_size: NA; v_call: TRBV6-4; cdr3_nt: TGTGCCAGCAGTGCTAGCGGGGGAAACACCGGGGAGCTGTTTTTT; cdr3_aa: CASSASGGNTGELFF
j_call: TRBJ2-5; d_call: NA; clone_size: NA; v_call: TRBV7-6; cdr3_nt: TGTGCCAGCAGCTTAGCGTACGCAGGGTTAAACCAAGAGACCCAGTACTTC; cdr3_aa: CASSLAYAGLNQETQYF
j_call: TRBJ1-3; d_call: TRBD1; clone_size: NA; v_call: TRBV6-1; cdr3_nt: TGTGCCAGCAGTGAACAGGGGGCTGGAAACACCATATATTTT; cdr3_aa: CASSEQGAGNTIYF
j_call: TRBJ1-1; d_call: TRBD1; clone_size: NA; v_call: TRBV2; cdr3_nt: TGTGCCAGCAGGCCTGACAGGGGCGGCACTGAAGCTTTCTTT; cdr3_aa: CASRPDRGGTEAFF
j_call: TRBJ2-3; d_call: NA; clone_size: once; v_call: TRBV19; cdr3_nt: TGTGCCAGTAGTAGTCAGGGGACAGATACGCAGTATTTT; cdr3_aa: CASSSQGTDTQYF
j_call: TRBJ1-2; d_call: TRBD1; clone_size: NA; v_call: TRBV7-2; cdr3_nt: TGTGCCAGCAGCTTTACAGGGGGCGCGGATGGCTACACCTTC; cdr3_aa: CASSFTGGADGYTF
j_call: TRBJ2-2; d_call: NA; clone_size: NA; v_call: TRBV28; cdr3_nt: TGTGCCAGCAGTTTGGGTGCTGCACACAGGGCCGGGGAGCTGTTTTTT; cdr3_aa: CASSLGAAHRAGELFF
j_call: TRBJ2-1; d_call: TRBD2; clone_size: NA; v_call: TRBV3-1/TRBV3-2; cdr3_nt: TGTGCCAGCAGCCAAGTCGCTAGCGGGGGGGCGGAGTTCTTC; cdr3_aa: CASSQVASGGAEFF
j_call: TRBJ2-5; d_call: NA; clone_size: few; v_call: TRBV10-1; cdr3_nt: TGCGCCAGCAGTACAGGATTTCAAGAGACCCAGTACTTC; cdr3_aa: CASSTGFQETQYF
j_call: TRBJ1-4; d_call: NA; clone_size: NA; v_call: TRBV5-1; cdr3_nt: TGCGCCAGCAGCAGGGACATGGGAGATGAAAAACTGTTTTTT; cdr3_aa: CASSRDMGDEKLFF
j_call: TRBJ2-5; d_call: TRBD1; clone_size: NA; v_call: TRBV25-1; cdr3_nt: TGTGCCAGCAGCGGGACAGGGAGTCTCCAAGAGACCCAGTACTTC; cdr3_aa: CASSGTGSLQETQYF
j_call: TRBJ1-4; d_call: TRBD1; clone_size: once; v_call: TRBV7-8; cdr3_nt: TGTGCCAGCAGCGTACAGGGGTGGGAAAAACTGTTTTTT; cdr3_aa: CASSVQGWEKLFF